This T cell receptor (beta chain) was identified during a study of post-analysis software for immune sequencing data. Incorporated into the TCR beta cDNA libraries were unique molecular identifiers, which served to reduce PCR and sequencing biases. The T cell input of roughly 1 to 11 million gave about half a million cDNA molecules. Via MiXCR, TCRdb re-called the PCR reads, giving one row per CDR3 protein. Among over 700,000 distinct CDR3 sequences listed, roughly 27% were seen once. The CDR3 has 13 residues. Germline CDR1 MNHEY, CDR2 SVGEGT. Trimming removed 5 bases from V and 7 bases from J, with 12 bases in between. This clonotype has a handful of counts. Its antigen is currently unknown. Study outcomes and limitations: TRBV5-6, TRBV5-1 and TRBV20-1 were among five TRBV segments more frequent in patients than controls.

This TCR derives from a girl between 10 and 17 years old with multiple sclerosis. The sample taken for sequencing was blood. The chain carries TRBV6-2 or TRBV6-3 and TRBJ2-4; tentative D call: TRBD1 (7 bases). The chain's CDR3 is CASSEQGRNIQYF. As DNA, the CDR3 is TGTGCCAGCAGTGAACAGGGGAGGAACATTCAGTACTTC.